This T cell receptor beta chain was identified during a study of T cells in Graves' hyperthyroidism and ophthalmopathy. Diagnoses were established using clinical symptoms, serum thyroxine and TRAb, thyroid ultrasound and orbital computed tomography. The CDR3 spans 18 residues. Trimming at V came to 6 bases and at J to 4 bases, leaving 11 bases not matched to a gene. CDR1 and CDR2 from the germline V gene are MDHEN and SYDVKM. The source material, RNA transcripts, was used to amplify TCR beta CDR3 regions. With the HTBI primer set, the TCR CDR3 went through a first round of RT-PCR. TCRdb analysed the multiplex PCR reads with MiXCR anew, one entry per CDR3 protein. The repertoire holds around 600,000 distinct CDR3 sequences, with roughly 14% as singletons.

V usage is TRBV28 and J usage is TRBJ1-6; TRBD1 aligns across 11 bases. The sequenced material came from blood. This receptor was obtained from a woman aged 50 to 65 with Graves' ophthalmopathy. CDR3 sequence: CASRRTGGAGIYNSPLHF. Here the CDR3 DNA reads TGTGCCAGCAGAAGGACAGGGGGCGCGGGGATTTATAATTCACCCCTCCACTTT.